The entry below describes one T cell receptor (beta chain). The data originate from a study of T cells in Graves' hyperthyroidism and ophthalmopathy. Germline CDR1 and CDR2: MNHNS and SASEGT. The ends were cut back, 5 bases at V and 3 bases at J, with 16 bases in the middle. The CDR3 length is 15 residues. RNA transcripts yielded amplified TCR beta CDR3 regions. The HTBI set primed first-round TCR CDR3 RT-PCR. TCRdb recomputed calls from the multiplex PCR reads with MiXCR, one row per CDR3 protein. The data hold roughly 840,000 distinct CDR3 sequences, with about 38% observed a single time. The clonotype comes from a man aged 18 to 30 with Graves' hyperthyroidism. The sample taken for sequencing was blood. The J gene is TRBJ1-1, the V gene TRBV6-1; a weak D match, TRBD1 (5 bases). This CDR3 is CASSIPRVADTEAFF. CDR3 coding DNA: TGTGCCAGCAGTATTCCCAGGGTAGCGGACACTGAAGCTTTCTTT.